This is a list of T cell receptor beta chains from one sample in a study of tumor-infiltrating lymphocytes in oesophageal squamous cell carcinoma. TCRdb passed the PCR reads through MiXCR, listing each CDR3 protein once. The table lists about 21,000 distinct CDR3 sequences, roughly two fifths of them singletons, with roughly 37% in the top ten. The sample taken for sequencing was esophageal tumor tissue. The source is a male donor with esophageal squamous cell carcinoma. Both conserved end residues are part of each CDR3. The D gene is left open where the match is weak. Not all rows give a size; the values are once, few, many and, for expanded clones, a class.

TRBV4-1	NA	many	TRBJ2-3	CASSRPQGKGSTDTQYF	TGCGCCAGCAGCCGGCCTCAGGGGAAGGGAAGCACAGATACGCAGTATTTT
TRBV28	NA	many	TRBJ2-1	CASSLQATYNEQFF	TGTGCCAGCAGTTTACAGGCCACCTACAATGAGCAGTTCTTC
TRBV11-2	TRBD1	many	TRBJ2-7	CASSSRDSSYNEQYF	TGTGCCAGCAGCAGCCGGGACAGCTCCTACAATGAGCAGTACTTC
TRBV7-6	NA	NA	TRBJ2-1	CASSFGGRRENEQFF	TGTGCCAGCAGCTTTGGGGGGAGACGGGAGAATGAGCAGTTCTTC
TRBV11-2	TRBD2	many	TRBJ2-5	CASSPYRSGGRQETQYF	TGTGCCAGCAGCCCATATCGGAGCGGGGGGCGTCAAGAGACCCAGTACTTC
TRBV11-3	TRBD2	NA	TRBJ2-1	CASNSGGMDEQFF	TGTGCCAGCAACTCGGGGGGAATGGATGAGCAGTTCTTC
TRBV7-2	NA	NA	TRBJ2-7	CASSLAVDYEQYF	TGTGCCAGCAGCTTAGCTGTTGACTACGAGCAGTACTTC
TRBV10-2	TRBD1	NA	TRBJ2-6	CASRKGQLSSGANVLTF	TGCGCCAGCAGGAAGGGACAGTTAAGCTCTGGGGCCAACGTCCTGACTTTC
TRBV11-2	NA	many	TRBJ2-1	CASSFSFGEQFF	TGTGCCAGCAGTTTCAGCTTTGGTGAGCAGTTCTTC
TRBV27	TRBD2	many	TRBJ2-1	CASSLRYTSGPFNEQFF	TGTGCCAGCAGTTTACGTTATACTAGCGGGCCATTCAATGAGCAGTTCTTC
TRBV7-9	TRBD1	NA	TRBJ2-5	CASSGPGQRTGTQYF	TGTGCCAGCAGCGGCCCGGGACAGCGGACGGGGACCCAGTACTTC
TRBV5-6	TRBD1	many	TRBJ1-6	CASRLLGQGNSPLHF	TGTGCCAGCAGGCTTTTAGGACAGGGGAATTCACCCCTCCACTTT
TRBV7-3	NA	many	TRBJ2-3	CASSLESGVGHATDTQYF	TGTGCCAGCAGCTTAGAGTCGGGAGTGGGGCACGCCACAGATACGCAGTATTTT
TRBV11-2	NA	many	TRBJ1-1	CASSSLLLEAFF	TGTGCCAGCAGCTCCCTCCTGCTTGAAGCTTTCTTT
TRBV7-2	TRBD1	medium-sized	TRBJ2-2	CASSPLQGATGELFF	TGTGCCAGCAGCCCGCTCCAGGGGGCAACCGGGGAGCTGTTTTTT
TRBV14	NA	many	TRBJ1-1	CASSQSQVEAFF	TGTGCCAGCAGCCAATCACAGGTTGAAGCTTTCTTT
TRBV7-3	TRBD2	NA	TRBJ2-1	CASSLTSVAGRNEQFF	TGTGCCAGCAGCTTAACGTCGGTAGCGGGAAGGAATGAGCAGTTCTTC
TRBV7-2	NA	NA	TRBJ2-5	CASSLSWDETQYF	TGTGCCAGCAGCTTATCTTGGGATGAGACCCAGTACTTC
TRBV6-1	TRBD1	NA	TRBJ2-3	CASSERQGVTDTQYF	TGTGCCAGCAGTGAAAGACAGGGGGTCACAGATACGCAGTATTTT
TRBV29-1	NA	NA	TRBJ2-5	CSVDTLANYNEQYF	TGCAGCGTCGATACTCTAGCAAACTACAATGAGCAGTACTTC
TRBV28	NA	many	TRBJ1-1	CASSFAGVGTEAFF	TGTGCCAGCAGTTTTGCCGGGGTTGGCACTGAAGCTTTCTTT
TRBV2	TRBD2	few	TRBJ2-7	CASSTSGRRGEQYF	TGTGCCAGCAGCACTAGCGGGAGGAGAGGGGAGCAGTACTTC
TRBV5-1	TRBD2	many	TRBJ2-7	CASSPGGGTLYEQYF	TGCGCCAGCAGCCCGGGGGGAGGCACCCTCTACGAGCAGTACTTC
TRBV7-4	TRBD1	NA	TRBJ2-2	CASSPTGTGATGELFF	TGTGCCAGCAGCCCGACCGGGACAGGGGCCACCGGGGAGCTGTTTTTT
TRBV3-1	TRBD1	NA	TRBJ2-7	CASSQGQGQGAYEQYF	TGTGCCAGCAGCCAAGGACAGGGACAGGGGGCCTACGAGCAGTACTTC
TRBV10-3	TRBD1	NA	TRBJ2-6	CAISDVVGRGLGANVLTF	TGTGCCATCAGTGACGTCGTCGGCAGGGGGCTTGGGGCCAACGTCCTGACTTTC
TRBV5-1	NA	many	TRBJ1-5	CASSLGVANQPQHF	TGCGCCAGCAGCTTGGGGGTTGCGAATCAGCCCCAGCATTTT
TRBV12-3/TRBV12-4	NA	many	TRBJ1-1	CASSLAGRGEAFF	TGTGCCAGCAGTTTAGCTGGGCGAGGTGAAGCTTTCTTT
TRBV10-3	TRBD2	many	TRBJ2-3	CAIKPGLAGNTDTQYF	TGTGCCATAAAACCGGGACTAGCGGGGAACACAGATACGCAGTATTTT
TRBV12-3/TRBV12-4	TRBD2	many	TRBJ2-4	CASSFLSGGFFKNIQYF	TGTGCCAGCAGTTTCCTTAGCGGGGGGTTTTTCAAAAACATTCAGTACTTC
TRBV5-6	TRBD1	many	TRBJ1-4	CASTQGTAREKLFF	TGTGCCAGCACGCAAGGGACAGCCCGAGAAAAACTGTTTTTT
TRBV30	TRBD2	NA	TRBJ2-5	CAWSESSGGQETQYF	TGTGCCTGGAGTGAGTCTAGCGGGGGCCAAGAGACCCAGTACTTC
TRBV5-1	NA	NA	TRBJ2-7	CASSLRVRAALYEQYF	TGCGCCAGCAGCTTGAGAGTTCGGGCAGCCCTCTACGAGCAGTACTTC
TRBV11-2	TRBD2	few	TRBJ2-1	CASSPLAGGSSYNEQFF	TGTGCCAGCAGCCCGCTAGCGGGAGGCTCCTCCTACAATGAGCAGTTCTTC
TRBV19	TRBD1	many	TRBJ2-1	CASSITPTGVNNEQFF	TGTGCCAGTAGTATAACTCCGACAGGGGTCAACAATGAGCAGTTCTTC
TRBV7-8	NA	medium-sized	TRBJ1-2	CASSYGIGGRYTF	TGTGCCAGCAGCTATGGTATCGGAGGAAGGTACACCTTC
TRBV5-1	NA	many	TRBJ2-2	CASSLVGGELFF	TGCGCCAGCAGCTTGGTAGGCGGGGAGCTGTTTTTT
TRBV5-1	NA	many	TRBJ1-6	CASSLGGGDSPLHF	TGCGCCAGCAGCTTGGGAGGGGGGGATTCACCCCTCCACTTT
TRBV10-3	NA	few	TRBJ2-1	CAITPSPGLHSYNEQFF	TGTGCCATCACCCCTTCCCCGGGACTTCACTCCTACAATGAGCAGTTCTTC
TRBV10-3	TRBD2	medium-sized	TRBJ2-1	CATGLAGVREQFF	TGTGCCACCGGACTAGCGGGAGTACGCGAGCAGTTCTTC
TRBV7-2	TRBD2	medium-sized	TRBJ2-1	CASSLAGVGGGGDEQFF	TGTGCCAGCAGCTTAGCTGGGGTCGGGGGGGGAGGGGATGAGCAGTTCTTC
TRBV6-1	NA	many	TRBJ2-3	CAHNRDDGTDTQYF	TGTGCCCACAACAGGGACGATGGCACAGATACGCAGTATTTT
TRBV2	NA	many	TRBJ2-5	CASRDQETQYF	TGTGCCAGCAGAGACCAAGAGACCCAGTACTTC
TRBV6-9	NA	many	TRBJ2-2	CASSYPERLALNTGELFF	TGTGCCAGCAGTTATCCCGAGCGGCTAGCCTTAAACACCGGGGAGCTGTTTTTT
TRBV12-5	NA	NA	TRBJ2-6	CANRQLLRAVLRF	NA